Following are 17 T cell receptor beta chains from one sample sequenced in a study of CD4 T cells in relation to SARS-CoV-2 and coronaviruses. Assay: immunoSEQ multiplex PCR; the TCRdb copy retains only in-frame clones and omits some. The table shows 20,000 to 25,000 clones, with about 80% occurring only once. Before the COVID-19 pandemic, during about 2010-2018, CD4+ T cells were taken from unexposed donors. Isolation of CD4+ T cells took place after 10 days in culture. Their antigens are not known. Sequenced input: CD4+ T cells from PBMCs, cultured in vitro. The receptors stem from a human donor in good health.

The chain recombines TRBV18 with TRBJ1-1; 10 bases are shared with TRBD1. CDR1 and CDR2 (germline): KGHSH, LQKENI. V shed 0 bases and J 2 bases; nucleotides not matched to a gene: 3. This CDR3 is 16 amino acids long. CDR3 nucleotide sequence: TGTGCCAGCTCACCACCGGGACAGGGGATAAACACTGAAGCTTTCTTT. It codes for CASSPPGQGINTEAFF.

This sequence joins TRBV7-9 and TRBJ2-1, with D uncertain. The CDR3 is 15 amino acids. Looked up from germline, CDR1 is SEHNR and CDR2 is FQNEAQ (reference sequence). V lost 4 bases and J lost 7, with 17 bases in between. The CDR3 loop reads CASSSNAVPTNEQFF. The CDR3 DNA follows: TGTGCCAGCAGCTCCAATGCGGTCCCCACGAATGAGCAGTTCTTC.

The chain is built from TRBV6-6 and TRBJ1-5, with D possibly being TRBD1 (5 bases). The CDR3 is made up of 15 amino acids. V was trimmed by 0 bases and J by 4 bases, leaving 10 bases between them. Germline assignment: CDR1 MNHNY and CDR2 SVGAGI (reference sequence). CDR3 in DNA: TGTGCCAGCAGTTACTCGACAGCGGGAAATCAGCCCCAGCATTTT. Translated: CASSYSTAGNQPQHF.

The chain uses TRBV28 and TRBJ1-1, with D perhaps matching TRBD1 (6 bases). CDR1 MDHEN and CDR2 SYDVKM come from the germline V gene. V lost 7 bases, J lost 0 bases, and 18 bases lay in between. This CDR3 region has 16 residues. CDR3 nucleotides: TGTGCCAGCACCGAGCGATCAGGGGCCATGAACACTGAAGCTTTCTTT. Protein product: CASTERSGAMNTEAFF.

This chain joins TRBV3-1 (or the pseudogene TRBV3-2) and TRBJ2-2; D perhaps matches TRBD2 (6 bases). V lost 4 bases and J lost 2, with 11 bases in between. Per germline, CDR1 LGHDT and CDR2 YNNKEL (reference sequence). The CDR3 is 15 amino acids. The CDR3 loop is CASSPRRANTGELFF. The CDR3 coding sequence is TGTGCCAGCAGCCCCCGGAGGGCCAACACCGGGGAGCTGTTTTTT.

This clone was counted only a few times. The chain links TRBV5-1 to TRBJ1-1; tentatively, D is TRBD1 (5 bases). The CDR3 runs 14 residues. V lost 0 bases and J 5 bases, leaving 11 bases between the germline ends. Germline V gene sequence: CDR1 SGHRS, CDR2 YFSETQ. CDR3 bases: TGCGCCAGCAGCTTGGTGGGGGGGAGGACTGAAGCTTTCTTT. Protein: CASSLVGGRTEAFF.

The J gene is TRBJ1-3, the V gene TRBV4-1, with D perhaps matching TRBD1 (5 bases). The CDR3 runs 16 residues. The germline V gene has CDR1 MGHRA and CDR2 YSYEKL. V lost 4 bases and J lost 7, with 20 bases in between. The CDR3 nucleotides read TGCGCCAGCAGCCTCAGTGGGGCGGTCCCCATTAACACCATATATTTT. Protein product: CASSLSGAVPINTIYF.

This clone was seen a single time. The chain recombines TRBV18 with TRBJ1-2; 7 positions agree with TRBD1. The CDR3 is 12 residues long. Germline V gives CDR1 KGHSH, CDR2 LQKENI. V dropped 6 bases and J dropped 8; count of bases not matched to a gene: 6. CDR3: CASSPTGVGYTF. CDR3 sequence (DNA): TGTGCCAGCTCCCCCACAGGGGTAGGCTACACCTTC. Using reference TRBV18 and TRBJ1-2 for the parts outside the CDR3, the full variable domain is NAGVMQNPRHLVRRRGQEARLRCSPMKGHSHVYWYRQLPEEGLKFMVYLQKENIIDESGMPKERFSAEFPKEGPSILRIQQVVRGDSAAYFCASSPTGVGYTFGSGTRLTVV.

The J gene is TRBJ2-3, the V gene TRBV6-5, with a tentative D call TRBD2 (7 bases). Per germline, CDR1 MNHEY and CDR2 SVGAGI. The CDR3 sequence is 14 residues long. Trimming stripped 7 bases from V and 1 base from J, with 12 bases between. CDR3 residues: CASIPGGRTDTQYF. The CDR3 region has the DNA TGTGCCAGCATCCCCGGGGGGCGCACAGATACGCAGTATTTT.

Comments on this clone: One end of the junction varies from germline; a read error may be responsible. For the CDR3, the DNA is TGTGCCAGCAGCCAATCCGGGACTATTCACTTC. Protein: CASSQSGTIHF. The chain joins TRBV3-1 (or the pseudogene TRBV3-2) to TRBJ2-7, with 7 bases identical to TRBD2. The CDR3 contains 11 residues. The germline V gene encodes CDR1 LGHDT and CDR2 YNNKEL (reference sequence).

This chain joins TRBV19 and TRBJ2-1, with 7 bases fitting TRBD2. The germline V gene has CDR1 LNHDA and CDR2 SQIVND (reference sequence). The J segment lost 2 bases and the V segment lost 3 bases, leaving 4 bases of the junction unmatched. The CDR3 spans 15 residues. CDR3: CASSIAGATYNEQFF. The CDR3 coding sequence is TGTGCCAGTAGTATCGCGGGAGCGACCTACAATGAGCAGTTCTTC.

The chain has TRBV5-1 and TRBJ1-3, with D possibly matching TRBD1 (6 bases). CDR1 and CDR2 (germline): SGHRS, YFSETQ. V lost 2 bases and J lost 0, with 12 bases in between. The CDR3 is made up of 16 amino acids. This CDR3 is CASSLQGILSGNTIYF. The CDR3 coding sequence is TGCGCCAGCAGCTTACAGGGAATCCTCTCTGGAAACACCATATATTTT.

This clone was seen a handful of times. This rearrangement joins TRBV11-3 to TRBJ2-2, with D perhaps matching TRBD2 (5 bases). This CDR3 comprises 13 residues. Trimming removed 2 bases at V and 7 bases at J, with 8 bases between. In germline, CDR1 is SGHNT, CDR2 YENEEA. CDR3 residues: CASSLSGNGELFF. The CDR3 DNA reads TGTGCCAGCAGCTTAAGCGGAAACGGGGAGCTGTTTTTT.

The chain employs TRBV6-1 and TRBJ1-1; D unclear. V was clipped by 2 bases and J by 3 bases, with 13 bases between them. The CDR3 has 15 residues. The germline CDR1 and CDR2 sequences are MNHNS and SASEGT. CDR3 loop: CASSEPSGVYTEAFF. CDR3 DNA: TGTGCCAGCAGTGAACCTTCTGGGGTTTACACTGAAGCTTTCTTT.

The rearrangement uses TRBV6-1 and TRBJ1-1; D call uncertain. V lost 1 base, J lost 0 bases, and 6 bases lay in between. Germline V lookup: CDR1 MNHNS, CDR2 SASEGT. The CDR3 spans 14 residues. CDR3 DNA sequence: TGTGCCAGCAGTGAAGGGCCCATGAACACTGAAGCTTTCTTT. Encoded protein: CASSEGPMNTEAFF.

The rearrangement links TRBV4-2 to TRBJ1-2; D not resolved. Germline values: CDR1 LGHNA, CDR2 YNFKEQ. With 0 bases removed from V and 5 bases from J, the gap between germline ends came to 19 bases. The CDR3 has 17 amino acids. CDR3 sequence: CASSQDMVVSTSYGYTF. CDR3 in DNA: TGTGCCAGCAGCCAAGATATGGTGGTCTCCACTTCTTATGGCTACACCTTC.

This chain links TRBV5-1 with TRBJ1-1; 7 nucleotides align to TRBD1. V shed 4 bases, J shed 1 base, and the junction held 7 bases outside the gene matches. The germline gives CDR1 SGHRS, CDR2 YFSETQ. CDR3 length: 15 amino acids. This CDR3 is CASSRSGTENTEAFF. The CDR3 DNA reads as TGCGCCAGCAGCCGCTCCGGGACAGAGAACACTGAAGCTTTCTTT.